The 22 T cell receptor beta chains listed next were all sequenced from one sample in a study of blood T cell repertoires in COVID-19. Sequencing was performed with immunoSEQ multiplex PCR; in TCRdb, only in-frame clones are kept and a portion is missing. The data contain under 300,000 clones, around four fifths of them singletons. Input material: peripheral blood. The receptors come from a man older than 75 with acute or convalescent COVID-19.

The rearrangement joins TRBV7-2 to TRBJ2-1; 16 nucleotides match TRBD2. The V and J ends lost 5 bases and 6 bases, in that order; junction bases with no gene match: 4. Germline V gene lookup returns CDR1 SGHTA and CDR2 FQGNSA. The CDR3 extends over 16 amino acids. CDR3 bases: TGTGCCAGCAGCCCGGGACTAGCGGGGGGGCTCAATGAGCAGTTCTTC. Its protein is CASSPGLAGGLNEQFF.

The chain couples TRBV19 to TRBJ1-5; no clear D. The CDR3 totals 13 residues. The germline CDR1 and CDR2 sequences are LNHDA and SQIVND (reference sequence). Trimming cost V 3 bases and J 6 bases, with 9 bases left between them. As DNA, the CDR3 is TGTGCCAGTAGTATTAATGTTATTCAGCCCCAGCATTTT. Its protein is CASSINVIQPQHF.

The chain is built from TRBV12-3 or TRBV12-4 and TRBJ2-7; no clear D. V gave up 1 base and J gave up 3 bases, with 7 bases separating them. This CDR3 is built from 13 residues. This chain's CDR3 is CASSLVPGYEQYF. The CDR3 coding sequence is TGTGCCAGCAGTTTAGTTCCGGGCTACGAGCAGTACTTC.

This clone was picked up a small number of times. For the CDR3, the DNA is TGTGCCAGCTCACCAGAAAGCGGGAGGCTCACCGGGGAGCTGTTTTTT. Its translation is CASSPESGRLTGELFF. The chain employs TRBV18 and TRBJ2-2, with 9 positions matching TRBD2. V shed 2 bases and J 4 bases; nucleotides not matched to a gene: 5. The CDR3 extends over 16 amino acids. Germline V gene sequence: CDR1 KGHSH, CDR2 LQKENI.

J is TRBJ1-1 and V is TRBV18; D is unresolved. Germline assignment: CDR1 KGHSH and CDR2 LQKENI. This CDR3 comprises 14 residues. V dropped 7 bases and J dropped 3 bases, with 15 bases sitting between them. The CDR3 DNA follows: TGTGCCAGCTTTGAATCACGGCAGGACACTGAAGCTTTCTTT. This encodes CASFESRQDTEAFF. Full variable domain (remainder filled in from reference TRBV18 and TRBJ1-1): NAGVMQNPRHLVRRRGQEARLRCSPMKGHSHVYWYRQLPEEGLKFMVYLQKENIIDESGMPKERFSAEFPKEGPSILRIQQVVRGDSAAYFCASFESRQDTEAFFGQGTRLTVV.

In this sample, this clone turned up a few times. This chain connects TRBV5-1 to TRBJ2-1, with D possibly matching TRBD2 (6 bases). Germline assignment: CDR1 SGHRS and CDR2 YFSETQ. V was trimmed by 4 bases and J by 6 bases, leaving 11 bases between them. The CDR3 runs to 13 residues. CDR3 residues: CASSPGGPNEQFF. The CDR3 region has the DNA TGCGCCAGCAGCCCCGGAGGGCCCAATGAGCAGTTCTTC.

The chain recombines TRBV5-1 with TRBJ2-1; TRBD2 aligns across 10 bases. Germline values: CDR1 SGHRS, CDR2 YFSETQ. Unmatched junction bases numbered 1, after V lost 3 bases and J lost 7 bases. The CDR3 has 13 amino acids. CDR3 loop: CASSSSGGNEQFF. The CDR3 nucleotides read TGCGCCAGCAGCTCTAGCGGGGGAAATGAGCAGTTCTTC. Full variable domain (remainder filled in from reference TRBV5-1 and TRBJ2-1): KAGVTQTPRYLIKTRGQQVTLSCSPISGHRSVSWYQQTPGQGLQFLFEYFSETQRNKGNFPGRFSGRQFSNSRSEMNVSTLELGDSALYLCASSSSGGNEQFFGPGTRLTVL.

This chain joins TRBV10-3 and TRBJ1-5; D ambiguous. Trimming cost V 3 bases and J 4 bases, with 13 bases left between them. Germline assignment: CDR1 ENHRY and CDR2 SYGVKD. The CDR3 consists of 15 residues. The CDR3 DNA follows: TGTGCCATCAGTGAAACCACAGCGGGGAATCAGCCCCAGCATTTT. It yields the protein CAISETTAGNQPQHF.

The V and J genes are TRBV28 and TRBJ1-1; 11 bases agree with TRBD1. The CDR3 length is 13 residues. V was pared by 6 bases and J by 10 bases, with 7 bases of the junction left unmatched. Per germline, CDR1 MDHEN and CDR2 SYDVKM. The CDR3 here is CASSGQGARIAFF. CDR3 in DNA: TGTGCCAGCAGCGGACAGGGGGCGCGTATAGCTTTCTTT.

The rearrangement uses TRBV3-1 (or the pseudogene TRBV3-2) and TRBJ2-7; 11 bases map to TRBD2. This CDR3 is 15 amino acids long. Germline V lookup: CDR1 LGHDT, CDR2 YNNKEL (reference sequence). The V gene end was trimmed by 1 base and the J gene end by 5 bases; junction bases not matched to a gene: 4. In nucleotides, the CDR3 is TGTGCCAGCAGCCAAGGTGTACTAGCGGGGGACGAGCAGTACTTC. Its protein is CASSQGVLAGDEQYF.

This CDR3 reads CASSPSSGQVYNEQFF. CDR3 sequence (DNA): TGTGCCAGCTCACCATCGTCGGGACAAGTTTACAATGAGCAGTTCTTC. V usage is TRBV18 and J usage is TRBJ2-1, with D perhaps TRBD1 (6 bases). The V end was cut by 2 bases, the J end by 4 bases, with 15 bases between. This CDR3 spans 16 amino acids. Per the germline V gene, CDR1 is KGHSH and CDR2 is LQKENI.

The chain recombines TRBV28 with TRBJ2-2; 10 positions agree with TRBD1. With 5 bases clipped from V and 3 bases from J, the junction kept 6 bases outside the gene matches. This CDR3 has 16 amino acids. Looked up from germline, CDR1 is MDHEN and CDR2 is SYDVKM. CDR3 bases: TGTGCCAGCAGTCTCCGACAGGGGGCTTACACCGGGGAGCTGTTTTTT. Amino acids: CASSLRQGAYTGELFF. The complete variable domain, with remaining parts taken from reference TRBV28 and TRBJ2-2, reads DVKVTQSSRYLVKRTGEKVFLECVQDMDHENMFWYRQDPGLGLRLIYFSYDVKMKEKGDIPEGYSVSREKKERFSLILESASTNQTSMYLCASSLRQGAYTGELFFGEGSRLTVL.

The chain links TRBV21-1 to TRBJ1-3; the table's D gene call, TRBD1, was not cross checked with the DNA. TRBV21-1 is described as a pseudogene. The CDR3 length is 16 residues. The DNA of the CDR3 is TGTGCCAGCAGCAAAGAAGACAGGAATACTGGAAACACCATATATTTT. Protein product: CASSKEDRNTGNTIYF.

The chain couples TRBV7-8 to TRBJ1-4; D possibly corresponds to TRBD1 (5 bases). The V end was cut by 5 bases, the J end by 5 bases, with 21 bases between. CDR3 length: 17 amino acids. Germline V gene sequence: CDR1 SGHVS, CDR2 FQNEAQ. This CDR3 is CASSEEWGTLLNEKLFF. For the CDR3, the DNA is TGTGCCAGCAGCGAAGAATGGGGGACTCTCCTAAATGAAAAACTGTTTTTT.

The chain links TRBV3-1 (or the pseudogene TRBV3-2) to TRBJ2-7, with D tentatively TRBD2 (5 bases). This CDR3 has 16 amino acids. V was trimmed by 1 base and J by 7 bases, leaving 20 bases between them. Germline V gene data show CDR1 as LGHDT and CDR2 as YNNKEL (reference sequence). CDR3 nucleotide sequence: TGTGCCAGCAGCCAAGTACGGTGGATAAGCGGATGGGAGCAGTACTTC. Amino acids: CASSQVRWISGWEQYF.

The rearrangement joins TRBV28 to TRBJ2-6; D is undetermined. There are 14 residues in the CDR3. Trimming left V 4 bases short and J 2 bases short, with 6 bases between. Germline loops: CDR1 MDHEN, CDR2 SYDVKM. The CDR3 reads CASSSTTGANVLTF. The CDR3 DNA is TGTGCCAGCAGTTCGACAACTGGGGCCAACGTCCTGACTTTC.

This sequence joins TRBV6-6 and TRBJ1-1, with D maybe TRBD1 (6 bases). The CDR3 contains 14 residues. The V gene's germline CDR1 is MNHNY and CDR2 SVGAGI (reference sequence). Trimming stripped 6 bases from V and 1 base from J, with 12 bases between. In DNA form, the CDR3 reads TGTGCCAGCAGAGCGGACAGCCCGAACACTGAAGCTTTCTTT. As protein: CASRADSPNTEAFF.

The J gene is TRBJ2-5, the V gene TRBV28; D perhaps matches TRBD2 (6 bases). The germline V gene encodes CDR1 MDHEN and CDR2 SYDVKM. The length of the CDR3 is 14 residues. V lost 7 bases, J lost 0 bases, and 12 bases lay in between. CDR3 sequence reads: CASKLRDYQETQYF. In DNA, the CDR3 is TGTGCCAGCAAGTTGCGGGACTACCAAGAGACCCAGTACTTC.

The V gene is TRBV19, the J gene TRBJ1-1, with D unclear. CDR1 is LNHDA and CDR2 is SQIVND in the germline V gene (reference sequence). The CDR3 has 16 residues. The V and J ends lost 5 bases and 10 bases respectively, with 26 bases between them. CDR3 bases: TGTGCCAGTAGTGATGGATCCGTAGCCCCCGTCCAAGGAGCTTTCTTT. This translates into CASSDGSVAPVQGAFF.

This clone was found many times. The chain joins TRBV2 to TRBJ2-7; possibly TRBD1 for D (6 bases). Trimming removed 5 bases at V and 5 bases at J, with 10 bases between. The germline CDR1 and CDR2 sequences are SNHLY and FYNNEI. This CDR3 spans 12 amino acids. The CDR3 bases are TGTGCCAGCAGTTTACAGGGAAACGAGCAGTACTTC. It translates to CASSLQGNEQYF.

This rearrangement joins TRBV7-6 to TRBJ1-4; 7 bases map to TRBD1. Trimming removed 4 bases from V and 2 bases from J; junction bases left unmatched: 7. The CDR3 is made up of 16 amino acids. The germline gives CDR1 SGHVS, CDR2 FNYEAQ. The CDR3 nucleotides are TGTGCCAGCAGCTGGCCCCCGGGACAGACTAATGAAAAACTGTTTTTT. It is translated as CASSWPPGQTNEKLFF.

The chain couples TRBV5-1 to TRBJ2-7, with TRBD1 as a possible D gene (8 bases). From germline, CDR1 is SGHRS and CDR2 YFSETQ. CDR3 length equals 15 residues. Trimming pared 2 bases from V and 5 bases from J, leaving 17 bases between. As DNA, the CDR3 is TGCGCCAGCAGCTTTTACAGGGGGGAGGGGAACGAGCAGTACTTC. It translates to CASSFYRGEGNEQYF.